This T cell receptor beta chain was recovered during a study of tissue T cells after allogeneic stem cell transplantation. Study-wide points: Anatomically similar tissues had similar TCR repertoires within each patient.

The CDR3 contains 13 residues. Germline V CDR1 and CDR2: NSHNY, SYGAGN. Time point reported: mouse harvest day 14 after allogeneic transplant. Tail vein injection delivered 10^7 T-cell-depleted bone marrow cells and 10^6 splenic CD5+ T cells. Mice had MHC-mismatched B6 into BALB/c GVHD, sampled day 7 or 14. Remarks on this clone: Its cognate antigen is unknown. The junction departs from germline at one end; a sequencing error may be responsible. The listed genes are named as in mouse. The CDR3 end falls 1 residue outside the read, so it is completed with the germline J gene.

Assay used: immunoSEQ multiplex PCR; TCRdb lists only in-frame clones, some missing. The sample consists of about 2,000 clones, over 45% of them appearing once. This sequence joins TRBV13-1 and TRBJ2-3, with D possibly matching TRBD2 (6 bases). Sequencing was done on a sample of gut tissue. The clonotype was recovered from a female BALB/c mouse given C57BL/6 T cells with graft-versus-host disease after an allogeneic hematopoietic cell transplant. CDR3 in amino acids: CPSTPDWAETLYF. The part of the CDR3 DNA that was read is TGTCCCAGCACCCCCGACTGGGCAGAAACGCTGTAT.